A single sample is the source of the 16 T cell receptor beta chains below, sequenced in a study of PD-1 blockade in classical Hodgkin lymphoma. Time point here: newly diagnosed, previously untreated cHL patient sample. Data came from immunoSEQ multiplex PCR; TCRdb stores just in-frame clones and leaves some out. The sample consists of fewer than 40,000 clones, 94% of them appearing once. Source material: peripheral blood mononuclear cells (PBMCs). The receptors here all came from a human donor with classical Hodgkin lymphoma.

The chain has TRBV7-2 and TRBJ1-2, with D uncertain. CDR1 is SGHTA and CDR2 is FQGNSA in the germline V gene. V was cut by 2 bases and J by 4 bases, with 8 bases left in between. The CDR3 runs 13 residues. CDR3 sequence: CASSLSASYGYTF. In DNA form, the CDR3 reads TGTGCCAGCAGCTTAAGTGCTTCCTATGGCTACACCTTC.

This clone was seen a few times. V gene TRBV10-3 combines with J gene TRBJ1-1; D possibly corresponds to TRBD1 (6 bases). Trimming stripped 6 bases from V and 0 bases from J, with 23 bases between. The CDR3 is 18 residues long. The germline CDR1 and CDR2 sequences are ENHRY and SYGVKD. This CDR3 reads CAIRPGAGVREMNTEAFF. Written as DNA, the CDR3 is TGTGCCATCAGACCCGGAGCAGGGGTCAGGGAGATGAACACTGAAGCTTTCTTT.

J is TRBJ2-6 and V is TRBV18; no clear D. Germline values: CDR1 KGHSH, CDR2 LQKENI. V was shortened by 6 bases and J by 0 bases, with 3 bases between the two germline ends. There are 13 residues in the CDR3. CDR3 loop: CASSNSGANVLTF. CDR3 nucleotide sequence: TGTGCCAGCTCTAACTCTGGGGCCAACGTCCTGACTTTC.

V gene TRBV5-6 combines with J gene TRBJ2-3; D perhaps matches TRBD2 (7 bases). Per the germline V gene, CDR1 is SGHDT and CDR2 is YYEEEE. Trimming stripped 3 bases from V and 1 base from J, with 18 bases between. CDR3 length: 17 amino acids. The CDR3 nucleotides read TGTGCCAGCAGCTCGGACCTCGGGGGGCTTCGCACAGATACGCAGTATTTT. The encoded protein is CASSSDLGGLRTDTQYF.

The rearrangement uses TRBV5-6 and TRBJ2-7; D remains ambiguous. CDR1 is SGHDT, CDR2 YYEEEE, per germline. The CDR3 consists of 14 residues. V gave up 2 bases and J gave up 10 bases, with 19 bases separating them. CDR3 sequence reads: CASSFTSPSLDQYF. The CDR3 DNA reads TGTGCCAGCAGCTTTACCAGTCCGTCTCTGGACCAGTACTTC.

The chain recombines TRBV4-3 with TRBJ1-3, with D hard to call. Germline values: CDR1 LGHNA, CDR2 YSLEER. The CDR3 totals 14 residues. Deletions cut 4 bases from V and 1 base from J, with 8 bases between. Here the CDR3 DNA reads TGCGCCAGCAGCCTACGACGTTCTGGAAACACCATATATTTT. Translated, it gives CASSLRRSGNTIYF.

The chain combines TRBV29-1 with TRBJ1-4; D remains ambiguous. Per germline, CDR1 SQVTM and CDR2 ANQGSEA. The CDR3 spans 11 residues. V was pared by 7 bases and J by 7 bases, with 10 bases between. This chain's CDR3 is CSAASGEKLFF. In DNA form, the CDR3 reads TGCAGCGCAGCGTCAGGTGAAAAACTGTTTTTT.

This clone occurred once. The V call is TRBV11-2, the J call TRBJ2-7; 9 bases line up with TRBD1. This CDR3 has 13 amino acids. Germline V gene sequence: CDR1 SGHAT, CDR2 FQNNGV. The V segment lost 8 bases and the J segment 6 bases; nucleotides outside the gene matches: 8. CDR3 coding DNA: TGTGCCAGCGCGACAGGGGGTGGGGGCGAGCAGTACTTC. Its protein product is CASATGGGGEQYF.

The chain recombines TRBV28 with TRBJ2-1; the D is unclear. Trimming left V 8 bases short and J 2 bases short, with 13 bases between. Germline values: CDR1 MDHEN, CDR2 SYDVKM. This CDR3 has 14 residues. CDR3 DNA sequence: TGTGCCAGCCGCGCTCGAGAACCCTACAATGAGCAGTTCTTC. It codes for CASRAREPYNEQFF.

The chain uses TRBV30 and TRBJ1-5, with a weak D call TRBD1 (6 bases). The CDR3 covers 15 residues. Germline CDR1 GTSNPN, CDR2 SVGIG (reference sequence). The ends were cut back, 1 base at V and 1 base at J, with 11 bases in the middle. CDR3 nucleotides: TGTGCCTGGAGTGCGGGACACCTAAGCAATCAGCCCCAGCATTTT. Protein product: CAWSAGHLSNQPQHF. Drawing the rest from reference TRBV30 and TRBJ1-5, the complete variable domain is SQTIHQWPATLVQPVGSPLSLECTVEGTSNPNLYWYRQAAGRGLQLLFYSVGIGQISSEVPQNLSASRPQDRQFILSSKKLLLSDSGFYLCAWSAGHLSNQPQHFGDGTRLSIL.

The rearrangement links TRBV5-1 to TRBJ2-3, with a tentative D call TRBD1 (5 bases). Trimming removed 2 bases from V and 0 bases from J, with 13 bases in between. CDR1 is SGHRS, CDR2 YFSETQ, per germline. The CDR3 has 16 residues. The CDR3 DNA reads as TGCGCCAGCAGCTTAGACAGTACGTCTAGCACAGATACGCAGTATTTT. Translation: CASSLDSTSSTDTQYF.

The chain links TRBV6-6 to TRBJ2-5, with 8 nucleotides matching TRBD2. With 3 bases clipped from V and 5 bases from J, the junction kept 8 bases outside the gene matches. Germline CDR1 MNHNY, CDR2 SVGAGI (reference sequence). The CDR3 sequence is 15 residues long. CDR3 sequence reads: CASSYRLAGRETQYF. The CDR3 region has the DNA TGTGCCAGCAGTTATAGGCTAGCGGGCCGGGAGACCCAGTACTTC.

The chain couples TRBV5-4 to TRBJ2-3, with D uncertain. V gave up 4 bases and J gave up 6 bases, with 12 bases separating them. CDR1 is SGHNT and CDR2 is YYREEE in the germline V gene (reference sequence). The CDR3 length is 13 residues. The CDR3 DNA follows: TGTGCCAGCAGCCGTCCTGCGGCCGATACGCAGTATTTT. It codes for CASSRPAADTQYF.

This clone was picked up one time. The V and J genes are TRBV5-1 and TRBJ1-2; D call uncertain. The V gene lost 0 bases and the J gene lost 3 bases, with 15 bases spanning the gap. The CDR3 has 16 amino acids. Germline CDR1 reads SGHRS; CDR2 reads YFSETQ. This chain's CDR3 is CASSLDPGLPDYGYTF. CDR3 coding DNA: TGCGCCAGCAGCTTGGACCCAGGACTCCCGGACTATGGCTACACCTTC.

The V and J genes are TRBV2 and TRBJ1-2; possibly TRBD1 for D (6 bases). This CDR3 is 14 amino acids long. CDR1 and CDR2 (germline): SNHLY, FYNNEI. Trimming cost V 7 bases and J 8 bases, with 20 bases left between them. CDR3 protein: CASTNQGNISGYTF. Here the CDR3 DNA reads TGTGCCAGCACGAATCAGGGGAATATTTCGGGCTACACCTTC.

V and J are TRBV5-1 and TRBJ2-6; TRBD1 might be the D (6 bases). Germline V CDR1 and CDR2: SGHRS, YFSETQ. The CDR3 consists of 19 residues. With 6 bases removed from V and 4 bases from J, the gap between germline ends came to 26 bases. CDR3 coding DNA: TGCGCCAGCAACCCGAACGTGCTCAGGGGCGCGGAGGGGGCCAACGTCCTGACTTTC. Translated, it gives CASNPNVLRGAEGANVLTF.